The source of this TCR beta chain is a study of CD8+ T cells in alopecia areata. Investigators isolated RNA and reverse transcribed it into cDNA to act as the sequencing template. Clones were sequenced by immunoSEQ multiplex PCR, and TCRdb holds only the in-frame ones, with some missing. The sample records some 110,000 clones, about 61% being singletons. There are 15 residues in the CDR3. The V end lost 3 bases, the J end lost 2 bases, and 10 bases lay between the germline ends. Germline CDR1 reads MDHEN; CDR2 reads SYDVKM. The V call is TRBV28, the J call TRBJ2-2, with D tentatively TRBD2 (6 bases). The sample consisted of CD4+ T cells sorted from blood. This receptor was obtained from a human donor in good health. The CDR3 loop is CASSFGGTNTGELFF. CDR3 nucleotide sequence: TGTGCCAGCAGTTTCGGGGGTACAAACACCGGGGAGCTGTTTTTT.